The 32 T cell receptor beta chains reported below all come from one sample, sequenced in a study of cytomegalovirus exposure and HLA in healthy donors. The PCR had 60 Vbeta and 13 Jbeta primers. Profiling relied on immunoSEQ multiplex PCR, and the TCRdb table lists in-frame clones only, not all of them. Altogether 130,000 or so clones are present, around 84% being singletons, with the ten largest covering approximately 3%. The source material was PBMCs. The receptors stem from a woman under 30 in good health and CMV-seropositive.

This chain links TRBV5-4 with TRBJ1-2, with TRBD1 identical over 7 bases. The CDR3 is made up of 13 amino acids. V gave up 4 bases and J gave up 7 bases; unmatched junction bases: 7. CDR1 and CDR2 from the germline V gene are SGHNT and YYREEE (reference sequence). CDR3 sequence (DNA): TGTGCCAGCAGCGCGGGACAGCTGCGTGGCTACACCTTC. This codes for CASSAGQLRGYTF.

The chain couples TRBV2 to TRBJ2-1, with TRBD2 identical over 7 bases. J lost 3 bases, V lost 6 bases, and 8 bases had no gene match. The CDR3 contains 15 residues. Germline values: CDR1 SNHLY, CDR2 FYNNEI. The CDR3 loop reads CASRGLRGNYNEQFF. The DNA for the CDR3 is TGTGCCAGCAGGGGACTACGGGGTAACTACAATGAGCAGTTCTTC.

The CDR3 loop reads CASRGQGYSNQPQHF. The DNA for the CDR3 is TGTGCCAGTAGGGGACAGGGGTATAGCAATCAGCCCCAGCATTTT. This chain connects TRBV19 to TRBJ1-5; 10 bases match TRBD1. CDR1 and CDR2 (germline): LNHDA, SQIVND (reference sequence). V dropped 6 bases and J dropped 0; count of bases not matched to a gene: 2. CDR3 length: 15 amino acids.

The CDR3 spells CASSDSTPDTEAFF. DNA for the CDR3: TGTGCCAGCAGTGATAGTACCCCCGACACTGAAGCTTTCTTT. The V gene is TRBV2, the J gene TRBJ1-1; D is undetermined. CDR3 length equals 14 residues. Trimming pared 3 bases from V and 3 bases from J, leaving 11 bases between. CDR1 SNHLY and CDR2 FYNNEI come from the germline V gene. Based on the CDR3 plus reference TRBV2 and TRBJ1-1, the full variable domain is EPEVTQTPSHQVTQMGQEVILRCVPISNHLYFYWYRQILGQKVEFLVSFYNNEISEKSEIFDDQFSVERPDGSNFTLKIRSTKLEDSAMYFCASSDSTPDTEAFFGQGTRLTVV.

The chain combines TRBV28 with TRBJ2-4; 11 bases agree with TRBD1. The germline V gene encodes CDR1 MDHEN and CDR2 SYDVKM. V was clipped by 9 bases and J by 2 bases; unmatched bases: 3. The CDR3 has 14 residues. CDR3 coding DNA: TGTGCCAGTGGACAGGGGGCGCCCAAAAACATTCAGTACTTC. This encodes CASGQGAPKNIQYF.

The chain couples TRBV10-3 to TRBJ1-3; 7 positions match TRBD1. Germline values: CDR1 ENHRY, CDR2 SYGVKD. Trimming at V came to 6 bases and at J to 2 bases, leaving 1 base not matched to a gene. This CDR3 region has 13 residues. Here the CDR3 reads CAISGTAGNTIYF. The CDR3 DNA sequence: TGTGCCATCAGCGGGACAGCTGGAAACACCATATATTTT.

This chain links TRBV30 with TRBJ1-1, with TRBD1 as a possible D gene (6 bases). There are 16 residues in the CDR3. CDR1 is GTSNPN and CDR2 is SVGIG in the germline V gene (reference sequence). V was clipped by 8 bases and J by 0 bases, with 22 bases between them. The CDR3 sequence: CAGYYRDNKLNTEAFF. The DNA of the CDR3 is TGTGCCGGGTACTACCGGGACAATAAACTGAACACTGAAGCTTTCTTT.

The chain joins TRBV6-1 to TRBJ2-5; 10 positions match TRBD1. V lost 5 bases to trimming and J lost 4 bases; unmatched junction nucleotides: 4. In germline, CDR1 is MNHNS, CDR2 SASEGT. The CDR3 consists of 14 residues. CDR3 protein: CASSPWTGGETQYF. The CDR3 DNA is TGTGCCAGCAGTCCCTGGACAGGGGGAGAGACCCAGTACTTC.

The J gene is TRBJ2-6, the V gene TRBV19; TRBD1 matches at 8 bases. J was trimmed by 0 bases and V by 1 base; bases with no gene match: 11. CDR1 and CDR2 from the germline V gene are LNHDA and SQIVND (reference sequence). CDR3 length: 20 amino acids. In DNA, the CDR3 is TGTGCCAGTAGTATAGCCTTCGGCCAGGACAGGGCCTCTGGGGCCAACGTCCTGACTTTC. Protein product: CASSIAFGQDRASGANVLTF.

As concerns this clone: One junction end disagrees with the germline gene, perhaps due to a read error. The V call is TRBV7-9, the J call TRBJ2-7; 9 bases align to TRBD1. CDR3 size: 15 residues. The V gene's germline CDR1 is SEHNR and CDR2 FQNEAQ (reference sequence). CDR3 sequence reads: CSSSSSRDRDYEQYF. In DNA form, the CDR3 reads TGTTCCAGCAGCTCATCCCGGGACAGGGACTACGAGCAGTACTTC.

The rearrangement uses TRBV12-5 and TRBJ2-5, with D unresolved. Germline V gene lookup returns CDR1 LGHNT and CDR2 FRNRAP. The CDR3 is 14 amino acids. The V gene lost 1 base and the J gene lost 0 bases, with 6 bases spanning the gap. CDR3 DNA sequence: TGTGCTAGTGGTTTGGGGGCCAACCAAGAGACCCAGTACTTC. Its protein is CASGLGANQETQYF. The full variable domain, rest sourced from reference TRBV12-5 and TRBJ2-5, is DARVTQTPRHKVTEMGQEVTMRCQPILGHNTVFWYRQTMMQGLELLAYFRNRAPLDDSGMPKDRFSAEMPDATLATLKIQPSEPRDSAVYFCASGLGANQETQYFGPGTRLLVL.

This clone is a singleton in its sample. This chain connects TRBV7-3 to TRBJ2-5, with D possibly being TRBD2 (6 bases). This CDR3 is 13 amino acids long. Looked up from germline, CDR1 is SGHTA and CDR2 is FQGTGA. The V gene lost 4 bases and the J gene lost 5 bases, with 11 bases spanning the gap. The CDR3 nucleotides read TGTGCCAGCAGCTCGCGTCGGGAGGAGACCCAGTACTTC. Amino acid sequence: CASSSRREETQYF. The whole variable domain, remainder taken from reference TRBV7-3 and TRBJ2-5, is GAGVSQTPSNKVTEKGKYVELRCDPISGHTALYWYRQSLGQGPEFLIYFQGTGAADDSGLPNDRFFAVRPEGSVSTLKIQRTERGDSAVYLCASSSRREETQYFGPGTRLLVL.

The V call is TRBV6-1, the J call TRBJ1-2, with 9 bases that match TRBD1. Germline V gene data show CDR1 as MNHNS and CDR2 as SASEGT. The J segment lost 4 bases and the V segment lost 4 bases, leaving 10 bases of the junction unmatched. The CDR3 is made up of 16 amino acids. The CDR3 region has the DNA TGTGCCAGCAGTGCTACCGGGACAGGGCTTCCCTATGGCTACACCTTC. Its translation: CASSATGTGLPYGYTF.

V usage is TRBV19 and J usage is TRBJ1-5; D gene uncertain. The V gene's germline CDR1 is LNHDA and CDR2 SQIVND (reference sequence). The CDR3 is 12 residues long. Trimming took 6 bases from V and 4 from J, leaving 7 bases between them. The CDR3 DNA is TGTGCCAGTAGAGAGCTAAATCAGCCCCAGCATTTT. Protein sequence: CASRELNQPQHF.

The sample holds a few counts of this clone. The rearrangement uses TRBV25-1 and TRBJ2-5; the match to TRBD2 covers 7 bases. The germline gives CDR1 MGHDK, CDR2 SYGVNS. Germline trimming cut 3 bases from V and 5 bases from J; bases unmatched to any gene: 6. The CDR3 contains 14 residues. CDR3 protein: CASSEREFGETQYF. The CDR3 DNA sequence: TGTGCCAGCAGTGAGCGGGAGTTCGGGGAGACCCAGTACTTC.

The genes are TRBV5-4 and TRBJ2-7; 8 nucleotides line up with TRBD2. Trimming removed 4 bases from V and 5 bases from J; junction bases left unmatched: 8. Looked up from germline, CDR1 is SGHNT and CDR2 is YYREEE (reference sequence). The CDR3 has 14 residues. The CDR3 reads CASSTGGAFHEQYF. DNA for the CDR3: TGTGCCAGCAGCACCGGGGGGGCCTTCCACGAGCAGTACTTC.

The chain uses TRBV18 and TRBJ2-2, with 10 bases that match TRBD2. V was clipped by 3 bases and J by 0 bases; unmatched bases: 4. Germline loops: CDR1 KGHSH, CDR2 LQKENI. The CDR3 is 17 amino acids. In nucleotides, the CDR3 is TGTGCCAGCTCACCCACTAGCGGGGCCTCGAACACCGGGGAGCTGTTTTTT. It codes for CASSPTSGASNTGELFF.

J is TRBJ1-2 and V is TRBV5-5; no firm D call. The ends were cut back, 2 bases at V and 8 bases at J, with 16 bases in the middle. This CDR3 contains 14 residues. Germline V gene data show CDR1 as SGHKS and CDR2 as YYEKEE (reference sequence). The CDR3 sequence is CASSFLEGSRGYTF. The CDR3 DNA is TGTGCCAGCAGCTTTCTGGAGGGCTCTAGGGGCTACACCTTC.

This rearrangement joins TRBV7-9 to TRBJ2-2; a possible D gene is TRBD1 (6 bases). Germline-derived CDR1 and CDR2 are SEHNR and FQNEAQ (reference sequence). The CDR3 contains 15 residues. CDR3 nucleotide sequence: TGTGCTACTGGGGGCAAGCAGGGCACCACCGGGGAGCTGTTTTTT. Translation gives CATGGKQGTTGELFF.

The sample holds one count of this clone. Germline is not matched at one junction end, which may reflect a read error. The chain links TRBV5-1 to TRBJ1-1; D is unclear. Germline-derived CDR1 and CDR2 are SGHRS and YFSETQ. The CDR3 runs to 14 residues. The CDR3 bases are TGCGCCAGCAGCTTGGAGGGAGTAGACACTAAAGCTTTCTTT. As protein: CASSLEGVDTKAFF.

This clone appeared once. The chain couples TRBV18 to TRBJ1-1; 8 nucleotides agree with TRBD1. From germline, CDR1 is KGHSH and CDR2 LQKENI. The V and J ends lost 3 bases and 5 bases, in that order; junction bases with no gene match: 5. This CDR3 is 14 amino acids long. CDR3 amino acids: CASSPTGGSTEAFF. The DNA for the CDR3 is TGTGCCAGCTCACCCACAGGGGGGTCTACTGAAGCTTTCTTT.

The chain couples TRBV15 to TRBJ1-1, with D possibly being TRBD1 (6 bases). V was cut by 0 bases and J by 0 bases, with 8 bases left in between. The CDR3 runs to 15 residues. Germline V gene lookup returns CDR1 LNHNV and CDR2 YYDKDF (reference sequence). In DNA, the CDR3 is TGTGCCACCAGCAGAGAGACAGGCTTGAACACTGAAGCTTTCTTT. Protein sequence: CATSRETGLNTEAFF.

The V and J genes are TRBV7-9 and TRBJ2-1, with D tentatively TRBD2 (6 bases). Germline-derived CDR1 and CDR2 are SEHNR and FQNEAQ (reference sequence). The CDR3 loop spans 16 amino acids. Trimming left V 5 bases short and J 9 bases short, with 23 bases between. The CDR3 coding sequence is TGTGCCAGCAGCCAATCTCTGTGGCGGGGTAGGGGTGAGCAGTTCTTC. This translates into CASSQSLWRGRGEQFF.

V is TRBV4-2 and J is TRBJ1-2, with TRBD1 identical over 8 bases. The CDR3 runs to 15 residues. In germline, CDR1 is LGHNA, CDR2 YNFKEQ. After removal of 0 bases from V and 3 bases from J, the junction contained 3 bases not matched to a gene. The CDR3 spells CASSQEVGQDYGYTF. Written as DNA, the CDR3 is TGTGCCAGCAGCCAAGAGGTGGGACAGGACTATGGCTACACCTTC.

V and J are TRBV6-1 and TRBJ1-1; weak D call: TRBD1 (6 bases). Germline V gene data show CDR1 as MNHNS and CDR2 as SASEGT. This CDR3 contains 13 residues. V lost 7 bases and J 1 base, leaving 10 bases between the germline ends. CDR3 sequence: CASNLGANTEAFF. Written as DNA, the CDR3 is TGTGCCAGCAACTTGGGGGCGAACACTGAAGCTTTCTTT.

The chain carries TRBV6-1 and TRBJ2-2; the D gene is possibly TRBD2 (5 bases). Germline V lookup: CDR1 MNHNS, CDR2 SASEGT. This CDR3 has 13 amino acids. The V end was cut by 7 bases, the J end by 3 bases, with 9 bases between. The DNA for the CDR3 is TGTGCCAGCATGAGAGGGTACACCGGGGAGCTGTTTTTT. It translates to CASMRGYTGELFF.

The chain uses TRBV5-6 and TRBJ1-3; D might be TRBD1 (6 bases). The CDR3 totals 16 residues. The V gene lost 4 bases and the J gene lost 4 bases, with 18 bases spanning the gap. Germline CDR1 is SGHDT and CDR2 is YYEEEE. CDR3 sequence: CASSPPDSRSGNTIYF. CDR3 bases: TGTGCCAGCAGCCCACCGGACAGCCGATCGGGAAACACCATATATTTT.

The chain recombines TRBV13 with TRBJ2-7; D perhaps matches TRBD2 (6 bases). The V end was cut by 1 base, the J end by 6 bases, with 7 bases between. Per the germline V gene, CDR1 is PRHDT and CDR2 is FYEKMQ (reference sequence). This CDR3 region has 12 residues. The CDR3 DNA reads TGTGCCAGCAGCTTAGACGGGGGCGAGCAGTACTTC. This encodes CASSLDGGEQYF.

The chain recombines TRBV2 with TRBJ1-6; TRBD1 might be the D (6 bases). In germline, CDR1 is SNHLY, CDR2 FYNNEI. V was pared by 2 bases and J by 10 bases, with 12 bases between. This CDR3 comprises 14 residues. The CDR3 here is CASSETGTMSPLHF. The DNA for the CDR3 is TGTGCCAGCAGTGAAACCGGGACAATGTCACCCCTCCACTTT. The variable domain in full, completed from reference TRBV2 and TRBJ1-6, reads EPEVTQTPSHQVTQMGQEVILRCVPISNHLYFYWYRQILGQKVEFLVSFYNNEISEKSEIFDDQFSVERPDGSNFTLKIRSTKLEDSAMYFCASSETGTMSPLHFGNGTRLTVT.

This clone has a single count. The genes are TRBV6-6 and TRBJ1-1; 7 nucleotides align to TRBD1. The CDR3 is made up of 12 amino acids. The ends lost 10 bases at V and 3 bases at J; junction bases unmatched: 5. Germline V gene data show CDR1 as MNHNY and CDR2 as SVGAGI (reference sequence). CDR3 sequence (DNA): TGTGCCATATGGGACAGCTACACTGAAGCTTTCTTT. It translates to CAIWDSYTEAFF.

This clone was seen more than once but under ten times. The rearrangement joins TRBV29-1 to TRBJ1-1, with 7 nucleotides matching TRBD1. Germline assignment: CDR1 SQVTM and CDR2 ANQGSEA. V was pared by 7 bases and J by 7 bases, with 12 bases of the junction left unmatched. The CDR3 extends over 13 amino acids. The CDR3 sequence: CSASYDREDEAFF. The CDR3 coding sequence is TGCAGCGCCTCATACGACAGGGAGGATGAAGCTTTCTTT.

V is TRBV5-5 and J is TRBJ1-2, with TRBD1 matching over 11 bases. The ends lost 1 base at V and 3 bases at J; junction bases unmatched: 5. This CDR3 is built from 16 residues. Germline V gives CDR1 SGHKS, CDR2 YYEKEE (reference sequence). DNA for the CDR3: TGTGCCAGCAGCTTGTTAGGGACAGGGGGTCACTATGGCTACACCTTC. Its protein product is CASSLLGTGGHYGYTF.